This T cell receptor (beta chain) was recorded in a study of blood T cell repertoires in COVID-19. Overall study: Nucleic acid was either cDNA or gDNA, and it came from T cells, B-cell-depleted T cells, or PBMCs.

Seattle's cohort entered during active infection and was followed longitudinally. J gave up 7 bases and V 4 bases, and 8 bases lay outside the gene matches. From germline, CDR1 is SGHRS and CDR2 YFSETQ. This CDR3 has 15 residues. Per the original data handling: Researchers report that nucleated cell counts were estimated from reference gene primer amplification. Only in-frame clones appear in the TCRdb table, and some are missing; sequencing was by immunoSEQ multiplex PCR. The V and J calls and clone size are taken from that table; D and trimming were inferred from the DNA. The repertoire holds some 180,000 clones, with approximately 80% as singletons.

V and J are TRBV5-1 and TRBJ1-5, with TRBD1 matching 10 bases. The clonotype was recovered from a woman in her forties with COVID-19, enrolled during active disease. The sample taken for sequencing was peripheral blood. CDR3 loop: CASSPGTGEMQPQHF. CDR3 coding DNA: TGCGCCAGCAGCCCCGGGACAGGGGAAATGCAGCCCCAGCATTTT.